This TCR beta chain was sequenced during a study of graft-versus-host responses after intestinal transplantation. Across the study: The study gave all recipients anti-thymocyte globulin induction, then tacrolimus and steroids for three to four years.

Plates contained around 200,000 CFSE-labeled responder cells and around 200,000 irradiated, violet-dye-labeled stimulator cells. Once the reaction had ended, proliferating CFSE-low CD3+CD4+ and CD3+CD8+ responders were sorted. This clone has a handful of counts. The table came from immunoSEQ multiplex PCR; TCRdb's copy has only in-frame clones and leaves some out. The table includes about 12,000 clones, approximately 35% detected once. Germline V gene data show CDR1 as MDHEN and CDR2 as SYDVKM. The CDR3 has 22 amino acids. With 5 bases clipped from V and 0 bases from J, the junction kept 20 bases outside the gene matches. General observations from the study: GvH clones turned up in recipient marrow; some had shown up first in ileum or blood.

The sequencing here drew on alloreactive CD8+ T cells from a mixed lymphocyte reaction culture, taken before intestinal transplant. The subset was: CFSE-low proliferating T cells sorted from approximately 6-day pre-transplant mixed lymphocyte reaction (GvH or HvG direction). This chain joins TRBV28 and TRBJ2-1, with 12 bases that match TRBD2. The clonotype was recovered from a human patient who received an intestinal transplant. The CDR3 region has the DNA TGTGCCAGCAGTGGGGTTTTCCTTGTCCGACTAGCGGGAGATTCCTCCTACAATGAGCAGTTCTTC. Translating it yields CASSGVFLVRLAGDSSYNEQFF.